Sequencing of this T cell receptor beta chain was carried out in a study of blood T cells in healthy people across ages (dated by TCRdb to 2015 to 2017). Broadly, across the study: Template switching captured roughly one uniquely barcoded TCR beta cDNA molecule per two T cells in model experiments. Donors were grouped into four age groups: young (average 16 years), middle-aged (39), aged (over 55) and long-lived (approximately 82). To avoid experimental bias, donors of different ages were distributed randomly across sequencing lanes. To track age-related changes in TCR beta repertoire diversity, the study relied on deep sequencing normalized with unique cDNA molecular identifiers. Two additional independent replicas of 1 million unique cDNA reads from the same blood draw were analyzed for two donors (one aged 18 to 30 and one aged 80 or older). Results the study describes overall, beyond this receptor: Estimates of total diversity based on one million sequenced T cells were regarded as lower bounds and as underestimates. Compared with the aged group, more naive CD4+ T cells, fewer expanded clones and increased TCR diversity were shown by the long-lived group, suggesting age selection. Conclusive comparison of naive and antigen-experienced compartments was prevented by the profiling of bulk unsorted PBMCs. As age increased, observed TCR beta diversity per million T cells dropped in a roughly linear way, and a significant reduction was already evident by age 40. The CMV infection status of donors was not known, potentially confounding age-related changes in expanded clonotypes. A strong correlation was found between observed TCR beta diversity and the percentage of naive T cells measured by flow cytometry.

Libraries were constructed by 5' RACE. The second PCR ran for roughly 6 to 11 cycles and used a J-beta primer mix along with a sample-barcoded 5' primer. Each TCR beta cDNA molecule received a unique molecular identifier from a template-switch 5' adaptor carrying 12 random nucleotides. Each sample yielded at least 2.5 million CDR3-containing paired-end reads. All of the RNA was converted into first-strand cDNA using the Mint cDNA synthesis kit, with a TRBC-specific oligonucleotide serving as the primer. All cDNA was treated with uracil-DNA glycosylase and then went through a first 18-cycle PCR with the universal primers M1SS and BC2_uni_R. The authors processed their data as follows. For normalization, 1 million high-quality reads, each with a distinct molecular identifier, were randomly selected from each sample. Instead of being binned into consensus sequences, reads with shared molecular identifiers were discarded. MiTCR, run with a Q25 quality threshold and the strictest error-elimination algorithm, handled CDR3 identification, clonotype clustering and error correction. Lower-bound total TCR beta diversity was estimated with a nonparametric unseen species model using Euler transformation. Using fastp trimming at Q25 and MiXCR clonotype assembly, TCRdb reanalyzed the public sequencing data and kept in-frame beta chains. Rows merge per CDR3 protein into single entries with the most common DNA and genes. TCRdb's processing, not the authors' own work, is the source of the V and J calls. The sample table shows 1.8 million or so distinct CDR3 sequences, and more than 35% are seen once. Jointly, the top ten make up about 23% of the sample.

About this clonotype: No cognate antigen has been identified for it. Per-nucleotide qualities are absent, and no much larger clonotype sits a single base away.

The 40 or so donors, aged 6 to 90 years, were systemically healthy Caucasian individuals from Russia. Approximately 9.3 milliliters of peripheral blood were collected from each donor into EDTA-treated Vacutainer tubes. PBMCs were isolated by Ficoll-Paque density-gradient centrifugation, with at least 6 million obtained per sample. Trizol reagent was used to extract total RNA from PBMCs, with at least 6 micrograms per sample. For every donor, flow cytometry on a PBMC aliquot measured the percentage of naive CD45RAhigh/CD27high T cells. The clonotype originates from a human donor in good health. Sequenced input: blood.

Here is the DNA: TGTGCCAGCAGCGTGGGACTAGTAGTGTCCTACAATGAGCAGTTCTTC. Its protein reads: CASSVGLVVSYNEQFF. The chain is encoded by TRBV9 joined to TRBJ2-1; TRBD2 matches 8 bases in the middle. Via the germline V gene, CDR1 is SGDLS and CDR2 YYNGEE. V has 2 bases trimmed and J has 1 base trimmed; junction bases matching no gene number 5. The CDR3 starts with the cysteine, ends with the phenylalanine, and has 16 residues. The DNA shown is the 48-base CDR3, in frame from base 1. The reference TRBV9 and TRBJ2-1 proteins fill in what lies around the CDR3, so the full variable domain reads DSGVTQTPKHLITATGQRVTLRCSPRSGDLSVYWYQQSLDQGLQFLIQYYNGEERAKGNILERFSAQQFPDLHSELNLSSLELGDSALYFCASSVGLVVSYNEQFFGPGTRLTVL.